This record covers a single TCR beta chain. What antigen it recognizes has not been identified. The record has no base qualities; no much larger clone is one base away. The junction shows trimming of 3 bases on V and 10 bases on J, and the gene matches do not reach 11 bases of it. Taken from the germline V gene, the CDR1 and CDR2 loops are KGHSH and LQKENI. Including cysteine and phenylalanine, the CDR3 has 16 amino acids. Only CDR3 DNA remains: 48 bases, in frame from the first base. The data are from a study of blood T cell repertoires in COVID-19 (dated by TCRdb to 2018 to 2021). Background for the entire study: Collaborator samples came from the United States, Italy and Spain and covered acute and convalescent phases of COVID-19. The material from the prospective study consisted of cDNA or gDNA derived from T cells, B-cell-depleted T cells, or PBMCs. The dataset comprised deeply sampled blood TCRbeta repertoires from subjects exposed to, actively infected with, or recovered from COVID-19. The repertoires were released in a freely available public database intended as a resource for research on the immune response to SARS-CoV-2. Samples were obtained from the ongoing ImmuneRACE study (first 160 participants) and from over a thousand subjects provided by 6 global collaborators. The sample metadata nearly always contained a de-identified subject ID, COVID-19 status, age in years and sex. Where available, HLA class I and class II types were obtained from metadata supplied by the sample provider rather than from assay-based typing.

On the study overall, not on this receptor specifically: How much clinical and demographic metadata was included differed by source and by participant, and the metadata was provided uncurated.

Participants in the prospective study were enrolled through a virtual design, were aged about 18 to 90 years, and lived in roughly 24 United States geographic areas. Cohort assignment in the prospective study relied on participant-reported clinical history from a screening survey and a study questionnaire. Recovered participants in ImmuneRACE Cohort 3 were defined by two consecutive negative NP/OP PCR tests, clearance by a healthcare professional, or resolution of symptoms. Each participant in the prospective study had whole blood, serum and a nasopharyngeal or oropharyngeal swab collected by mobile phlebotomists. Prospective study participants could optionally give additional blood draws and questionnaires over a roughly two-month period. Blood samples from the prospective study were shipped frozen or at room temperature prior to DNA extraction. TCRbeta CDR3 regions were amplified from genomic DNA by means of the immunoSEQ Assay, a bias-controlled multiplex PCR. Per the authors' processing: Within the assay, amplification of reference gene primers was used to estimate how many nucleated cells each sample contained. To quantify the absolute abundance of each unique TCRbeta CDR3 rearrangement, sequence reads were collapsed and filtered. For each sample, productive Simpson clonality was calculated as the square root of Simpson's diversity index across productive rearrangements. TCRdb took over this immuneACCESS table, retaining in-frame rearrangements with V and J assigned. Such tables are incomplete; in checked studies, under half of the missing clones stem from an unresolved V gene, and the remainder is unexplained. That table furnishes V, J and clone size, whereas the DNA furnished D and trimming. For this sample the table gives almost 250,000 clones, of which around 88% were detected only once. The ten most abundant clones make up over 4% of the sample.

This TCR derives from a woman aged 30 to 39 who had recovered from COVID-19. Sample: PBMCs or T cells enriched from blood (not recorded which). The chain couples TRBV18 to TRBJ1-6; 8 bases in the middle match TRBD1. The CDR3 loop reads CASSPAPQGVRSPLHF. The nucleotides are TGTGCCAGCTCACCGGCCCCACAGGGGGTTCGATCACCCCTCCACTTT.